This TCR beta chain was profiled in a study of regulatory T cells in long-lasting Graves disease (dated by TCRdb to the early 2020s). About the study as a whole: Patients with newly diagnosed Graves' disease had been on antithyroid drugs for under 3 months. Patients with persistent Graves' disease were compared with patients with newly diagnosed Graves' disease using TCR sequencing and RNA sequencing of peripheral blood. The study was conducted in China and was registered as a clinical trial. A total of some 35 samples underwent TCR sequencing, from some 13 patients with persistent Graves' disease and 20 patients with newly diagnosed Graves' disease. Results the study describes overall, beyond this receptor: The authors acknowledged the small sample size as a limitation that may reduce accuracy. Only the TCR beta chain was sequenced and analyzed. Preferential use of TRBV28, TRBJ1-2 and TRBJ2-5 was observed in persistent disease, whereas TRBV20-1 and TRBJ2-1 were favored in newly diagnosed disease. Only peripheral blood was studied, because thyroid tissue, the primary lesion, was inaccessible. A larger number of public clonotypes was shared among persistent patients (2,741) than among newly diagnosed patients (around 890). Compared with newly diagnosed patients, persistent Graves' disease patients had lower TCR Shannon entropy and fewer highly expanded clones, which suggests clonal expansion.

V is clipped by 7 bases and J by 6 bases, and the sequence between their germline boundaries is 9 bases long. The germline V gene (reference sequence) provides CDR1 SEHNR and CDR2 FQNEAQ. The CDR3 covers 12 residues, taking in both the cysteine and the phenylalanine. This entry keeps only the CDR3 DNA: 36 bases, framed from base 1. The receptor library was made with multiplex PCR. This sample was sequenced with an Illumina HiSeq 4000. CDR3 regions were amplified by Arm-PCR with iRepertoire HTBI primers to construct TCR beta libraries. Before sequencing, the PCR products underwent gel purification. Regarding the original processing steps: Gene usage analysis of CDR3 amino acid clonotypes used the 62 TRBV and 14 to 15 TRBJ segments found across samples. Filtered high-quality paired reads were merged into contigs using COPE and FqMerger. BLAST was used to align contigs to IMGT TRBV, TRBD and TRBJ reference genes, with CDR3 defined following IMGT. Clonotypes above 0.1% frequency were classified as highly expanded clones. Repertoire diversity was measured by Shannon entropy, and V-J evenness by the Gini coefficient. Clonotypes shared by more than one individual were considered public. TCRdb reanalyzed the raw reads on its own, using fastp at Q25 for trimming and MiXCR for clone calling, and kept in-frame beta chains. CDR3 protein duplicates are merged, each entry listing the most common genes and DNA. The V and J calls were determined by TCRdb, not by the authors. This sample has 350,000 to 500,000 distinct CDR3 sequences in its table, and less than 15% of those were observed once. Of the sample, around a sixth falls within the top ten clones.

The time point label corresponds to: newly diagnosed GD, antithyroid drugs for less than 3 months. For both TCR sequencing and RNA sequencing, RNA was extracted from PBMCs in TRIzol. The diagnosis of Graves' disease followed American Thyroid Association guidelines. Patients for the study were recruited at an endocrinology department in Xi'an, China. From each patient, approximately 10 milliliters of peripheral blood was collected into an EDTA anticoagulant tube. Ficoll Paque Plus density gradient separation was used to isolate PBMCs, and no further T cell sorting was performed. RNA quality was checked with an Agilent 2100 Bioanalyzer and agarose gel, and concentration with a NanoDrop 2000. A note on this clonotype: The antigen this receptor binds is unknown. Per-base qualities were not stored, and no clone one base away is much larger.

These data were also filed under a second study, of T cells in Graves' hyperthyroidism and ophthalmopathy. According to the second study: Graves' hyperthyroidism was defined as stable when no progression to ophthalmopathy occurred over 18 months of follow-up. The hyperthyroidism patients were between 18 and 65 years old and newly diagnosed, with a disease duration of less than 2 months. Any patient with an uncontrolled infection, another autoimmune disease, pregnancy or lactation was excluded. Diagnoses were established on the basis of clinical symptoms, serum thyroxine and TRAb, thyroid ultrasound, and orbital computed tomography. For the first round of RT-PCR on the TCR CDR3, the HTBI primer set was used together with the Qiagen OneStep RT-PCR kit. Most expanded thyroid clonotypes (frequency above 0.001) were also detected in blood, a finding suggesting that blood repertoires may reflect thyroid immune responses. A 13 V-J signature model separated ophthalmopathy from stable hyperthyroidism, with around 90% sensitivity and 81.08% specificity in cross-validation and 80%/75% in testing. In validation, the model predicted progression to ophthalmopathy a median of around six months before onset, with approximately 68% sensitivity and nearly 75% specificity. A discovery cohort of about a hundred patients, roughly 40 with Graves' ophthalmopathy and 57 with stable Graves' hyperthyroidism, was used to find distinguishing TCR V-J signatures. Prospective prediction of ophthalmopathy was tested in an independent validation cohort consisting of about 20 hyperthyroidism patients and approximately 16 patients who later progressed to ophthalmopathy. The 100 or so discovery patients were randomly split 7:3 into training and test sets. Thyroid tissue and blood T-cell repertoires from more than 5 Graves' hyperthyroidism patients were also compared in the study. After sampling, hyperthyroidism patients received methimazole starting at 30 mg daily, and ophthalmopathy patients received high-dose intravenous methylprednisolone. The libraries were constructed in a second round of multiplex PCR and then size-selected and purified. Libraries were sequenced paired-end with 100 bp reads on an Illumina HiSeq2000. SOAPnuke was used to process the raw data, with reads discarded if the reads contained adapters or uncalled bases, had a mean Phred below 15, or lacked an exact constant-primer or identifier match. COPE v1.2.5 was used to merge high-quality paired reads, and clonotypes were defined as unique nucleotide sequences. MiTCR v1.1 was used to align the clonotypes against IMGT TRBV, TRBD and TRBJ reference segments. Analysis was restricted to V-J combinations with a frequency above 0.0001, which covered roughly 99% of repertoires. The TCS score was defined as F50 (clonal expansion) divided by E x V (chaos), with BLOSUM62-based TCRdist calculated between CDR3 peptides within each V-J. Welch's t-statistics and random forest reduced some 510 V-J features to around 14, which were used in a naive Bayes classifier (R e1071). Sample size was not statistically predetermined, and investigators were not blinded to group allocation. According to the paper, TCR Vbeta CDR3 sequencing was carried out on over 130 peripheral blood samples, which came from some 41 ophthalmopathy, approximately 78 hyperthyroidism and roughly 17 progressor patients.

This sequence was found in a woman aged 45-65 years with Graves disease. Donor details come from another sample of the same person, matched by shared clones. The chain uses TRBV7-9 and TRBJ2-2; the best D guess is TRBD2, with 5 bases matching. Sample: peripheral blood mononuclear cells (PBMCs), taken at new diagnosis, from a patient treated with antithyroid drugs. The CDR3 is CASTPGAGELFF. The DNA sequence is TGTGCCAGCACACCCGGGGCCGGGGAGCTGTTTTTT. The full variable domain, completed from the reference TRBV7-9 and TRBJ2-2 proteins outside the CDR3, reads DTGVSQNPRHKITKRGQNVTFRCDPISEHNRLYWYRQTLGQGPEFLTYFQNEAQLEKSRLLSDRFSAERPKGSFSTLEIQRTEQGDSAMYLCASTPGAGELFFGEGSRLTVL.